The clone carrying this T cell receptor (beta chain) was picked up one time. The protocol was immunoSEQ multiplex PCR, while the TCRdb copy is restricted to in-frame clones and leaves out a portion. The profile shows about 66,000 clones, roughly four fifths of them singletons. V lost 7 bases, J lost 2 bases, and 14 bases lay in between. Germline V gives CDR1 SQVTM, CDR2 ANQGSEA. The CDR3 sequence is 14 residues long. This sample was taken from a study of OX40 agonist ivuxolimab in advanced cancers. The sequence was obtained from an adult with an advanced solid tumor such as melanoma, head and neck, liver or kidney cancer. The sequencing here drew on CD4+ or CD8+ T cells sorted from blood, taken in a trial of the OX40 agonist ivuxolimab. The V and J genes are TRBV29-1 and TRBJ1-4; D is possibly TRBD1 (5 bases). For the CDR3, the DNA is TGCAGCGCCTGGGTGGGGGGGACTAATGAAAAACTGTTTTTT. It translates to CSAWVGGTNEKLFF.